This passage covers 4 T cell receptor beta chains from one sample sequenced in a study of T-cell memory formation after mild COVID-19. TCRdb called the 5' RACE reads again in MiXCR, with one record for every CDR3 protein. This table holds 45,000 to 50,000 distinct CDR3 sequences, 7.3% found once. Material for sequencing was PBMCs or a T cell subset sorted from them (not recorded which). Receptor source: a man between 18 and 29 years old who had mild COVID-19 (a few samples of this study predate the infection). Cell type and time point are not known.

This clonotype was counted between two and nine times. This sequence joins TRBV11-2 and TRBJ2-2; 10 nucleotides align to TRBD1. The V segment lost 3 bases and the J segment 0 bases; nucleotides outside the gene matches: 4. The CDR3 consists of 17 residues. Per germline, CDR1 SGHAT and CDR2 FQNNGV. The CDR3 region has the DNA TGTGCCAGCAGCTTTCCGACAGGGGGCACGAACACCGGGGAGCTGTTTTTT. Its protein is CASSFPTGGTNTGELFF.

This clonotype came up many times. The chain links TRBV7-2 to TRBJ2-3; D is undetermined. Germline CDR1 and CDR2: SGHTA and FQGNSA. The CDR3 extends over 15 amino acids. Trimming cost V 1 base and J 0 bases, with 8 bases left between them. This CDR3 is CASSLVMGSTDTQYF. CDR3 sequence (DNA): TGTGCCAGCAGCTTAGTAATGGGGAGCACAGATACGCAGTATTTT.

This clonotype showed up just a few times. The J gene is TRBJ2-3, the V gene TRBV5-1; D gene ambiguous. Germline V CDR1 and CDR2: SGHRS, YFSETQ. Between the trimmed V and J ends, which lost 2 bases and 4 bases, there was a span of 5 bases. The CDR3 runs to 12 residues. The CDR3: CASSFGPDTQYF. The CDR3 region has the DNA TGCGCCAGCAGCTTCGGCCCAGATACGCAGTATTTT.

This clonotype was seen many times. The CDR3 DNA reads as TGTGCCAGCAGCTTGGGTGGACTAGCCTCTGGGGAGACCCAGTACTTC. This sequence encodes CASSLGGLASGETQYF. J is TRBJ2-5 and V is TRBV5-5, with 8 bases aligning to TRBD2. This CDR3 is 16 amino acids long. Germline assignment: CDR1 SGHKS and CDR2 YYEKEE (reference sequence). With V trimmed by 0 bases and J by 5 bases, 9 bases remained unmatched.